Given below is one T cell receptor beta chain in context. The antigen remains undetermined. This CDR3 has 15 amino acids. Trimming shortened V by 4 bases and J by 3 bases, and 16 bases separated the two germline ends. Germline V gene lookup returns CDR1 SEHNR and CDR2 FQNEAQ (reference sequence). Genomic DNA templated the TCR beta VDJ and CDR3 profiling. TCRdb re-called the reads through MiXCR, storing one row per CDR3 protein. The sample lists 200,000 or so distinct CDR3 sequences, roughly 64% seen once, with around 45% in the top ten. The data are from a study of CD8+CD57+ T cells in acquired aplastic anemia. Study background: The mean DNA yield obtained from sorted CD4+ and CD8+ cells came to about 3 ug.

Regarding the study as a whole: Researchers report that around 29 CD8+ CDR3 sequences appeared in both patients and controls. CD8+ Simpson's diversity in patients was not significantly different from that in controls.

Sequencing was done on a sample of sorted CD4+, CD8+, or CD8+CD57+ T cells (not recorded which) from PBMCs. V usage is TRBV7-9 and J usage is TRBJ2-7, with D perhaps matching TRBD1 (6 bases). This TCR was sampled from a human donor with severe aplastic anemia or a healthy control (not recorded which). The chain's CDR3 is CASSSTGHPFYEQYF. Here the CDR3 DNA reads TGTGCCAGCAGCTCCACGGGACATCCTTTCTACGAGCAGTACTTC.